A selection of T cell receptor beta chains follows, all from one sample in a study of cytomegalovirus exposure and HLA in healthy donors. Some clones are missing from TCRdb's copy, which holds only in-frame ones; the method was immunoSEQ multiplex PCR. Of 200,000 or so clones listed, approximately 80% are singletons. The sequenced sample was PBMCs. These receptor sequences come from a man aged 18 to 30 in good health and CMV-seropositive. The CDR3 runs from the conserved cysteine through the conserved F or W. Fields, in order: V gene, J gene, CDR3 length, D gene, clone size, CDR3 protein, CDR3 DNA. The D gene is left open where the match is weak. Some rows have no size entry. The others give once, few or many, or a class for an expanded clone.

v_gene: TRBV27; j_gene: TRBJ2-2; len: 15; d_gene: NA; abundance: NA; CDR3aa: CASSPRRGNTGELFF; CDR3nt: TGTGCCAGCAGTCCTCGGAGGGGGAACACCGGGGAGCTGTTTTTT
v_gene: TRBV29-1; j_gene: TRBJ1-1; len: 17; d_gene: TRBD1; abundance: NA; CDR3aa: CSARDRAGQRMNTEAFF; CDR3nt: TGCAGCGCCCGCGACCGGGCGGGACAGCGAATGAACACTGAAGCTTTCTTT
v_gene: TRBV6-5; j_gene: TRBJ2-3; len: 14; d_gene: NA; abundance: NA; CDR3aa: CASSYSSRGDTQYF; CDR3nt: TGTGCCAGCAGTTACTCGAGTCGGGGGGATACGCAGTATTTT
v_gene: TRBV27; j_gene: TRBJ1-1; len: 14; d_gene: TRBD1; abundance: NA; CDR3aa: CASSRTGANTEAFF; CDR3nt: TGTGCCAGCTCCAGGACAGGGGCGAACACTGAAGCTTTCTTT
v_gene: TRBV27; j_gene: TRBJ2-7; len: 15; d_gene: TRBD1; abundance: NA; CDR3aa: CASSLYPTGSYEQYF; CDR3nt: TGTGCCAGCAGTTTATACCCGACAGGGTCCTACGAGCAGTACTTC
v_gene: TRBV5-6; j_gene: TRBJ1-5; len: 14; d_gene: NA; abundance: NA; CDR3aa: CASSPGISNQPQHF; CDR3nt: TGTGCCAGCAGTCCAGGGATTAGCAATCAGCCCCAGCATTTT
v_gene: TRBV5-4; j_gene: TRBJ2-5; len: 15; d_gene: NA; abundance: NA; CDR3aa: CASSFMQGRWETQYF; CDR3nt: TGTGCCAGCAGCTTCATGCAGGGGAGATGGGAGACCCAGTACTTC
v_gene: TRBV7-2; j_gene: TRBJ2-7; len: 16; d_gene: TRBD2; abundance: NA; CDR3aa: CASSLTGSSGAYEQYF; CDR3nt: TGTGCCAGCAGCTTAACGGGGTCTAGCGGGGCATACGAGCAGTACTTC
v_gene: TRBV14; j_gene: TRBJ1-5; len: 19; d_gene: NA; abundance: NA; CDR3aa: CASSQDRVLAQGEGQPQHF; CDR3nt: TGTGCCAGCAGCCAAGATCGGGTTTTGGCACAGGGTGAGGGTCAGCCCCAGCATTTT
v_gene: TRBV2; j_gene: TRBJ1-5; len: 13; d_gene: NA; abundance: NA; CDR3aa: CASSERSNQPQHF; CDR3nt: TGTGCCAGCAGTGAGAGGAGTAATCAGCCCCAGCATTTT
v_gene: TRBV5-6; j_gene: TRBJ1-2; len: 15; d_gene: TRBD1; abundance: NA; CDR3aa: CASSSSLQGLYGYTF; CDR3nt: TGTGCCAGCAGCTCATCCCTACAGGGGTTATATGGCTACACCTTC
v_gene: TRBV19; j_gene: TRBJ2-1; len: 15; d_gene: TRBD2; abundance: NA; CDR3aa: CASSLAGGSYNEQFF; CDR3nt: TGTGCCAGTAGTCTAGCGGGGGGCTCCTACAATGAGCAGTTCTTC
v_gene: TRBV4-2; j_gene: TRBJ1-1; len: 15; d_gene: NA; abundance: NA; CDR3aa: CASSQKDQGNTEAFF; CDR3nt: TGTGCCAGCAGCCAAAAGGACCAGGGGAACACTGAAGCTTTCTTT
v_gene: TRBV29-1; j_gene: TRBJ2-1; len: 13; d_gene: TRBD1; abundance: NA; CDR3aa: CSVEEGQGYEQFF; CDR3nt: TGCAGCGTTGAAGAGGGACAGGGCTATGAGCAGTTCTTC
v_gene: TRBV11-1; j_gene: TRBJ1-2; len: 13; d_gene: NA; abundance: once; CDR3aa: CASSLQNNYGYTF; CDR3nt: TGTGCCAGCAGCTTACAGAATAACTATGGCTACACCTTC
v_gene: TRBV6-5; j_gene: TRBJ2-2; len: 15; d_gene: TRBD1; abundance: NA; CDR3aa: CASSPRGRDSGELFF; CDR3nt: TGTGCCAGCAGCCCCAGGGGGCGCGACTCCGGGGAGCTGTTTTTT
v_gene: TRBV7-2; j_gene: TRBJ2-3; len: 15; d_gene: TRBD2; abundance: NA; CDR3aa: CASSTSGSATDTQYF; CDR3nt: TGTGCCAGCAGCACTAGCGGGAGCGCGACAGATACGCAGTATTTT
v_gene: TRBV5-6; j_gene: TRBJ1-2; len: 13; d_gene: TRBD1; abundance: NA; CDR3aa: CASGGRGHGGYTF; CDR3nt: TGTGCCAGCGGCGGCAGGGGGCACGGTGGCTACACCTTC
v_gene: TRBV19; j_gene: TRBJ1-1; len: 15; d_gene: NA; abundance: once; CDR3aa: CASSIDLWRDTEAFF; CDR3nt: TGTGCCAGTAGTATAGATCTCTGGCGGGACACTGAAGCTTTCTTT
v_gene: TRBV27; j_gene: TRBJ2-2; len: 14; d_gene: NA; abundance: NA; CDR3aa: CASSLGRVTGELFF; CDR3nt: TGTGCCAGCTCATTGGGCAGGGTAACCGGGGAGCTGTTTTTT
v_gene: TRBV7-2; j_gene: TRBJ1-2; len: 15; d_gene: TRBD1; abundance: NA; CDR3aa: CASSVQGQANYGYTF; CDR3nt: TGTGCCAGCAGTGTCCAAGGACAGGCTAACTATGGCTACACCTTC
v_gene: TRBV4-3; j_gene: TRBJ2-1; len: 13; d_gene: NA; abundance: NA; CDR3aa: CASASGGISEQFF; CDR3nt: TGCGCCAGCGCCTCCGGAGGGATCTCGGAGCAGTTCTTC
v_gene: TRBV7-9; j_gene: TRBJ2-1; len: 19; d_gene: NA; abundance: NA; CDR3aa: CASRRNPIKRDTNYNEQFF; CDR3nt: TGTGCCAGCAGACGTAATCCAATCAAGCGGGACACCAACTACAATGAGCAGTTCTTC
v_gene: TRBV4-1; j_gene: TRBJ1-2; len: 14; d_gene: NA; abundance: NA; CDR3aa: CASSQEPGNYGYTF; CDR3nt: TGCGCCAGCAGCCAAGAGCCAGGGAACTATGGCTACACCTTC
v_gene: TRBV4-3; j_gene: TRBJ2-7; len: 17; d_gene: TRBD2; abundance: NA; CDR3aa: CASSHEAGTSASYEQYF; CDR3nt: TGCGCCAGCAGCCACGAAGCCGGGACTAGCGCTTCCTACGAGCAGTACTTC
v_gene: TRBV30; j_gene: TRBJ2-7; len: 12; d_gene: NA; abundance: few; CDR3aa: CAWSRGGYEQYF; CDR3nt: TGTGCCTGGAGTCGGGGAGGCTACGAGCAGTACTTC
v_gene: TRBV6-5; j_gene: TRBJ1-3; len: 13; d_gene: NA; abundance: once; CDR3aa: CASRRASGNTIYF; CDR3nt: TGTGCCAGCAGGCGGGCCTCTGGAAACACCATATATTTT
v_gene: TRBV28; j_gene: TRBJ2-7; len: 19; d_gene: TRBD1; abundance: once; CDR3aa: CASSFEFGVQGAASYEQYF; CDR3nt: TGTGCCAGCAGTTTCGAGTTCGGGGTCCAGGGGGCTGCCTCCTACGAGCAGTACTTC
v_gene: TRBV5-1; j_gene: TRBJ2-7; len: 17; d_gene: TRBD2; abundance: once; CDR3aa: CASSLAGLAGDTYEQYF; CDR3nt: TGCGCCAGCAGCTTGGCGGGACTAGCGGGAGACACCTACGAGCAGTACTTC
v_gene: TRBV27; j_gene: TRBJ2-1; len: 15; d_gene: NA; abundance: NA; CDR3aa: CASSLAGTSYNEQFF; CDR3nt: TGTGCCAGCAGTTTGGCAGGGACTTCGTACAATGAGCAGTTCTTC
v_gene: TRBV28; j_gene: TRBJ2-5; len: 16; d_gene: TRBD2; abundance: NA; CDR3aa: CASSPNDLAGGETQYF; CDR3nt: TGTGCCAGCAGTCCCAACGATCTAGCGGGAGGAGAGACCCAGTACTTC
v_gene: TRBV30; j_gene: TRBJ1-5; len: 15; d_gene: NA; abundance: once; CDR3aa: CAWSVPRGPGVPQHF; CDR3nt: TGTGCCTGGAGTGTACCTCGAGGTCCAGGGGTGCCCCAGCATTTT
v_gene: TRBV29-1; j_gene: TRBJ1-2; len: 14; d_gene: NA; abundance: NA; CDR3aa: CSVPESGGNYGYTF; CDR3nt: TGCAGCGTCCCTGAGAGTGGGGGGAACTATGGCTACACCTTC
v_gene: TRBV27; j_gene: TRBJ2-3; len: 14; d_gene: NA; abundance: NA; CDR3aa: CASSFVAGSDTQYF; CDR3nt: TGTGCCAGCAGTTTTGTGGCTGGCTCAGATACGCAGTATTTT
v_gene: TRBV4-2; j_gene: TRBJ2-2; len: 16; d_gene: TRBD2; abundance: NA; CDR3aa: CASSALAGGYTGELFF; CDR3nt: TGTGCCAGCAGCGCACTAGCGGGAGGGTACACCGGGGAGCTGTTTTTT
v_gene: TRBV7-2; j_gene: TRBJ2-7; len: 14; d_gene: TRBD1; abundance: NA; CDR3aa: CASSRTGASHEQYF; CDR3nt: TGTGCCAGCAGCCGGACAGGGGCCAGCCACGAGCAGTACTTC
v_gene: TRBV27; j_gene: TRBJ2-7; len: 15; d_gene: TRBD2; abundance: NA; CDR3aa: CASSWERSGGEKQYF; CDR3nt: TGTGCCAGCAGTTGGGAGCGCTCGGGGGGGGAGAAGCAGTACTTC
v_gene: TRBV7-9; j_gene: TRBJ1-2; len: 14; d_gene: TRBD1; abundance: few; CDR3aa: CASSGTGPNYGYTF; CDR3nt: TGTGCCAGCAGCGGGACAGGGCCAAACTATGGCTACACCTTC
v_gene: TRBV7-2; j_gene: TRBJ2-2; len: 16; d_gene: TRBD1; abundance: NA; CDR3aa: CASSAAGTGLPGELFF; CDR3nt: TGTGCCAGCAGCGCCGCCGGGACAGGCCTCCCCGGGGAGCTGTTTTTT
v_gene: TRBV6-1; j_gene: TRBJ1-2; len: 12; d_gene: NA; abundance: NA; CDR3aa: CASSEAGRGYTF; CDR3nt: TGTGCCAGCAGTGAAGCGGGGAGGGGCTACACCTTC
v_gene: TRBV27; j_gene: TRBJ2-7; len: 14; d_gene: NA; abundance: NA; CDR3aa: CASRGGRISYEQYF; CDR3nt: TGTGCCAGCAGGGGCGGGCGGATCTCCTACGAGCAGTACTTC
v_gene: TRBV28; j_gene: TRBJ2-5; len: 14; d_gene: NA; abundance: NA; CDR3aa: CASTHGGRGETQYF; CDR3nt: TGTGCCAGCACCCATGGTGGTAGAGGAGAGACCCAGTACTTC
v_gene: TRBV28; j_gene: TRBJ1-1; len: 16; d_gene: TRBD1; abundance: few; CDR3aa: CASSSGRGRLNTEAFF; CDR3nt: TGTGCCAGCAGTTCAGGCAGGGGGCGATTGAACACTGAAGCTTTCTTT
v_gene: TRBV9; j_gene: TRBJ2-1; len: 16; d_gene: TRBD2; abundance: NA; CDR3aa: CASSVQAGGRINEQFF; CDR3nt: TGTGCCAGCAGCGTGCAAGCGGGAGGCCGAATAAATGAGCAGTTCTTC
v_gene: TRBV28; j_gene: TRBJ2-7; len: 16; d_gene: NA; abundance: NA; CDR3aa: CASSFSLASLAYEQYF; CDR3nt: TGTGCCAGCAGTTTCTCTCTAGCTTCTCTTGCCTACGAGCAGTACTTC
v_gene: TRBV5-4; j_gene: TRBJ2-3; len: 19; d_gene: TRBD2; abundance: NA; CDR3aa: CASSSRTSGRVGSTDTQYF; CDR3nt: TGTGCCAGCAGCTCTAGGACTAGCGGGAGAGTTGGAAGTACAGATACGCAGTATTTT
v_gene: TRBV4-1; j_gene: TRBJ2-5; len: 15; d_gene: NA; abundance: NA; CDR3aa: CASSLMGGAWETQYF; CDR3nt: TGCGCCAGCAGCCTAATGGGGGGGGCCTGGGAGACCCAGTACTTC
v_gene: TRBV5-4; j_gene: TRBJ2-5; len: 15; d_gene: TRBD2; abundance: NA; CDR3aa: CASCPESGVQETQYF; CDR3nt: TGTGCCAGCTGCCCCGAGAGCGGGGTACAAGAGACCCAGTACTTC
v_gene: TRBV5-4; j_gene: TRBJ1-2; len: 14; d_gene: NA; abundance: NA; CDR3aa: CASSKLRDNYGYTF; CDR3nt: TGTGCCAGCAGCAAGCTCAGGGATAACTATGGCTACACCTTC
v_gene: TRBV30; j_gene: TRBJ2-5; len: 15; d_gene: TRBD1; abundance: NA; CDR3aa: CAWSGGRGPLETQYF; CDR3nt: TGTGCCTGGAGCGGAGGCAGGGGGCCTCTAGAGACCCAGTACTTC
v_gene: TRBV19; j_gene: TRBJ1-5; len: 12; d_gene: NA; abundance: NA; CDR3aa: CASSISGQPQHF; CDR3nt: TGTGCCAGTAGTATTTCAGGACAGCCCCAGCATTTT
v_gene: TRBV28; j_gene: TRBJ2-7; len: 13; d_gene: NA; abundance: NA; CDR3aa: CASRPVHRYEQYF; CDR3nt: TGTGCCAGCCGCCCGGTGCACCGCTACGAGCAGTACTTC
v_gene: TRBV27; j_gene: TRBJ2-7; len: 14; d_gene: TRBD2; abundance: NA; CDR3aa: CASRPGLAGHEQYF; CDR3nt: TGTGCCAGCAGGCCGGGACTAGCGGGACACGAGCAGTACTTC
v_gene: TRBV29-1; j_gene: TRBJ1-2; len: 13; d_gene: TRBD1; abundance: few; CDR3aa: CSAYDRVNYGYTF; CDR3nt: TGCAGCGCTTACGACAGGGTGAACTATGGCTACACCTTC
v_gene: TRBV5-4; j_gene: TRBJ2-5; len: 14; d_gene: TRBD2; abundance: NA; CDR3aa: CASSSPTSTETQYF; CDR3nt: TGTGCCAGCAGCTCCCCGACTAGCACTGAGACCCAGTACTTC